This note documents a single TCR beta chain sequence. The CDR3 has 15 amino acids. V shed 0 bases and J shed 4 bases, with 13 bases lying between them. Germline V gene sequence: CDR1 SGHNT, CDR2 YYREEE (reference sequence). The sample originates from a study of T cell repertoires in ileal Crohn's disease. The table came from immunoSEQ multiplex PCR; TCRdb's copy has only in-frame clones and leaves some out. In the table there are 5,000 or so clones, about 72% of which are singletons. This receptor was taken from an adult with Crohn's disease. The chain combines TRBV5-4 with TRBJ2-5, with D tentatively TRBD1 (5 bases). The specimen was ileal tissue. The CDR3 nucleotides read TGTGCCAGCAGCTTGGATCTAGGGGTGATAGAGACCCAGTACTTC. Translating gives CASSLDLGVIETQYF.